The 20 T cell receptor beta chains reported below all come from one sample, sequenced in a study of CD8+CD57+ T cells in acquired aplastic anemia. CD8+CD57+ cell expansion had been shown by flow cytometry in patients chosen for sequencing. Genomic DNA templated the TCR beta VDJ and CDR3 profiling. TCRdb re-called the reads with MiXCR, one entry per CDR3 protein. The sample includes roughly 200,000 distinct CDR3 sequences, around three fifths of them seen just once. Sequences were obtained from sorted CD4+, CD8+, or CD8+CD57+ T cells (not recorded which) from PBMCs. The receptor set was obtained from a human donor with aplastic anemia.

This clonotype was seen only once. V usage is TRBV19 and J usage is TRBJ1-5; no clear D. Trimming removed 3 bases at V and 0 bases at J, with 12 bases between. Germline V gene data show CDR1 as LNHDA and CDR2 as SQIVND (reference sequence). This CDR3 contains 16 residues. This CDR3 is CASSIWLANSNQPQHF. For the CDR3, the DNA is TGTGCCAGTAGTATTTGGCTGGCAAATAGCAATCAGCCCCAGCATTTT.

Details on this clonotype: No conserved phenylalanine or tryptophan ends this CDR3, so it is likely a read error. The chain carries TRBV5-4 and TRBJ2-7; TRBD2 aligns across 10 bases. The CDR3 totals 16 residues. The trim removed 4 bases at V and 0 bases at J, leaving 7 bases unmatched. Germline V gives CDR1 SGHNT, CDR2 YYREEE (reference sequence). CDR3 loop: CASSPSAGGSSYEQYL. CDR3 DNA: TGTGCCAGCAGCCCCTCAGCGGGAGGGTCCTCCTACGAGCAGTACCTC.

The chain joins TRBV9 to TRBJ2-3, with a tentative D call TRBD2 (6 bases). V lost 3 bases and J lost 3, with 11 bases in between. This CDR3 is 14 amino acids long. Per the germline V gene, CDR1 is SGDLS and CDR2 is YYNGEE. This chain's CDR3 is CASSGWRETDTQYF. In DNA form, the CDR3 reads TGTGCCAGCAGCGGATGGAGGGAAACAGATACGCAGTATTTT.

V and J are TRBV24-1 and TRBJ2-1; 7 bases align to TRBD1. The CDR3 runs 15 residues. V lost 4 bases, J lost 8 bases, and 10 bases stayed unmatched. Germline CDR1 and CDR2: KGHDR and SFDVKD. The CDR3 nucleotides are TGTGCCACCAGTGACTCCGGGACAGCAGGCGATGAGCAGTTCTTC. Amino acid sequence: CATSDSGTAGDEQFF.

This rearrangement joins TRBV10-3 to TRBJ2-7; 9 nucleotides line up with TRBD1. Trimming at V came to 11 bases and at J to 3 bases, leaving 8 bases not matched to a gene. Germline CDR1 reads ENHRY; CDR2 reads SYGVKD. The CDR3 has 13 amino acids. DNA of the CDR3: TGTGCCGGCTCCGGGACAGGGTTCTACGAGCAGTACTTC. It yields the protein CAGSGTGFYEQYF.

The J gene is TRBJ1-4, the V gene TRBV2, with 9 nucleotides matching TRBD1. The CDR3 sequence is 15 residues long. Germline V CDR1 and CDR2: SNHLY, FYNNEI. V was pared by 3 bases and J by 10 bases, with 9 bases of the junction left unmatched. In DNA, the CDR3 is TGTGCCAGCAGTGAGCAGGGACAGGGTATAGGAAAACTGTTTTTT. Protein product: CASSEQGQGIGKLFF. Using reference TRBV2 and TRBJ1-4 for the parts outside the CDR3, the full variable domain is EPEVTQTPSHQVTQMGQEVILRCVPISNHLYFYWYRQILGQKVEFLVSFYNNEISEKSEIFDDQFSVERPDGSNFTLKIRSTKLEDSAMYFCASSEQGQGIGKLFFGSGTQLSVL.

The V and J genes are TRBV6-1 and TRBJ2-7; D gene unclear. V was clipped by 6 bases and J by 3 bases, with 18 bases between them. Germline loops: CDR1 MNHNS, CDR2 SASEGT. The CDR3 runs 15 residues. CDR3 nucleotide sequence: TGTGCCAGCAGCCTTTTGGGGATCGGTAACTACGAGCAGTACTTC. Translating gives CASSLLGIGNYEQYF.

This clonotype came up once. No conserved phenylalanine or tryptophan is present at the end of the CDR3, so a read error is the likely explanation. The limits of the CDR3 on the DNA are not certain, so only TCRdb's listed CDR3 is given. The chain combines TRBV7-2 with TRBJ1-1. The CDR3 adds up to 11 amino acids, both ends counted. Germline CDR1 SGHTA, CDR2 FQGNSA. The CDR3 sequence: CASSLYAEFKL.

This sequence joins TRBV7-9 and TRBJ2-3; 8 bases align to TRBD2. Germline CDR1 is SEHNR and CDR2 is FQNEAQ (reference sequence). The CDR3 spans 15 residues. Trimming cost V 1 base and J 5 bases; bases outside gene matches: 5. CDR3 sequence reads: CASSLVGLVLDTQYF. In DNA, the CDR3 is TGTGCCAGCAGCTTAGTGGGACTAGTTCTAGATACGCAGTATTTT.

This clonotype was seen a handful of times. The CDR3 DNA follows: TGTGCCAGCAGCGTGGCGAGGGCGGACTATGGCTACACCTTC. It encodes CASSVARADYGYTF. The J gene is TRBJ1-2, the V gene TRBV7-8, with D unresolved. Germline V lookup: CDR1 SGHVS, CDR2 FQNEAQ. V lost 5 bases and J lost 3, with 13 bases in between. The CDR3 spans 14 residues. The whole variable domain, remainder taken from reference TRBV7-8 and TRBJ1-2, is GAGVSQSPRYKVAKRGQDVALRCDPISGHVSLFWYQQALGQGPEFLTYFQNEAQLDKSGLPSDRFFAERPEGSVSTLKIQRTQQEDSAVYLCASSVARADYGYTFGSGTRLTVV.

The J gene is TRBJ2-2, the V gene TRBV5-1; D remains unclear. Per germline, CDR1 SGHRS and CDR2 YFSETQ. The CDR3 spans 18 residues. V lost 0 bases to trimming and J lost 0 bases, with 15 bases between them. The CDR3 loop reads CASSLEANSYANTGELFF. For the CDR3, the DNA is TGCGCCAGCAGCTTGGAGGCCAATTCATACGCGAACACCGGGGAGCTGTTTTTT.

Comments on this clonotype: One junction end disagrees with the germline gene, perhaps due to a read error. CDR3 loop: CASSPGGVSSYEQYF. The CDR3 coding sequence is TGTGCTAGCAGCCCAGGGGGCGTCAGCTCCTACGAGCAGTACTTC. The gene calls are TRBV7-7 and TRBJ2-7, with 8 bases that match TRBD1. CDR1 and CDR2 (germline): SSHAT, FNYEAQ (reference sequence). The CDR3 spans 15 residues.

The chain links TRBV19 to TRBJ2-1; either TRBD1 or TRBD2 may supply D (7 bases each). V dropped 7 bases and J dropped 12 bases, with 19 bases sitting between them. This CDR3 comprises 13 residues. Germline assignment: CDR1 LNHDA and CDR2 SQIVND (reference sequence). CDR3 DNA sequence: TGTGCCAGTATTCCCAGGGGGGGAATTGGGCAGTTCTTC. This gives the protein CASIPRGGIGQFF.

This clonotype was recorded at least ten times. V usage is TRBV28 and J usage is TRBJ2-7; D ambiguous. The germline V and J ends were trimmed by 5 bases and 7 bases, with 18 bases remaining between them. CDR3 size: 14 residues. Germline V gene sequence: CDR1 MDHEN, CDR2 SYDVKM. The CDR3 nucleotides read TGTGCCAGCAGTAAGGACCGTAAGGGCGAAGAGCAGTACTTC. Translation: CASSKDRKGEEQYF. Complete variable domain (other parts from reference TRBV28 and TRBJ2-7): DVKVTQSSRYLVKRTGEKVFLECVQDMDHENMFWYRQDPGLGLRLIYFSYDVKMKEKGDIPEGYSVSREKKERFSLILESASTNQTSMYLCASSKDRKGEEQYFGPGTRLTVT.

The chain combines TRBV7-9 with TRBJ2-7, with 8 bases identical to TRBD1. The germline CDR1 and CDR2 sequences are SEHNR and FQNEAQ (reference sequence). The junction had 10 bases not matched to a gene; V was cut back by 8 bases and J by 7 bases. CDR3 length: 13 residues. The CDR3 protein is CASAGGRVGEQYF. DNA for the CDR3: TGTGCCAGCGCAGGGGGCAGGGTAGGTGAGCAGTACTTC.

This rearrangement joins TRBV29-1 to TRBJ1-1; no clear D gene. Germline values: CDR1 SQVTM, CDR2 ANQGSEA. The CDR3 consists of 13 residues. V gave up 6 bases and J gave up 1 base, with 12 bases separating them. CDR3 nucleotide sequence: TGCAGCGTCGAGGATAGGACGAACACTGAAGCTTTCTTT. Translated: CSVEDRTNTEAFF. Full variable domain (missing parts from reference TRBV29-1 and TRBJ1-1): SAVISQKPSRDICQRGTSLTIQCQVDSQVTMMFWYRQQPGQSLTLIATANQGSEATYESGFVIDKFPISRPNLTFSTLTVSNMSPEDSSIYLCSVEDRTNTEAFFGQGTRLTVV.

This chain joins TRBV2 and TRBJ2-1; no definite D call. Germline V gene data show CDR1 as SNHLY and CDR2 as FYNNEI. The CDR3 covers 13 residues. The V gene lost 6 bases and the J gene lost 2 bases, with 8 bases spanning the gap. DNA for the CDR3: TGTGCCAGCAGCCTACTGGCCTACAATGAGCAGTTCTTC. This translates into CASSLLAYNEQFF.

The chain couples TRBV7-3 to TRBJ2-6, with D possibly TRBD2 on 6 matching bases. Trimming removed 2 bases from V and 0 bases from J, with 14 bases in between. The V gene's germline CDR1 is SGHTA and CDR2 FQGTGA. The length of the CDR3 is 18 residues. The chain's CDR3 is CASSLGVGGLSGANVLTF. Written as DNA, the CDR3 is TGTGCCAGCAGCTTAGGCGTGGGGGGACTCTCTGGGGCCAACGTCCTGACTTTC.

The V and J genes are TRBV15 and TRBJ1-1; D is uncertain. CDR3 length: 20 amino acids. The germline gives CDR1 LNHNV, CDR2 YYDKDF (reference sequence). Between the trimmed V and J ends, which lost 3 bases and 1 base, there was a span of 27 bases. CDR3 residues: CATSSQDYGISERANTEAFF. The CDR3 DNA is TGTGCCACCAGCAGCCAAGATTATGGGATCTCCGAGCGGGCGAACACTGAAGCTTTCTTT. The full variable domain, with the rest looked up from reference TRBV15 and TRBJ1-1, is DAMVIQNPRYQVTQFGKPVTLSCSQTLNHNVMYWYQQKSSQAPKLLFHYYDKDFNNEADTPDNFQSRRPNTSFCFLDIRSPGLGDTAMYLCATSSQDYGISERANTEAFFGQGTRLTVV.

The chain uses TRBV7-9 and TRBJ1-3, with D maybe TRBD1 (6 bases). From germline, CDR1 is SEHNR and CDR2 FQNEAQ (reference sequence). This CDR3 spans 16 amino acids. V was shortened by 5 bases and J by 0 bases, with 14 bases between the two germline ends. The CDR3 sequence: CASSRSDRDSGNTIYF. In DNA, the CDR3 is TGTGCCAGCAGCCGATCGGACAGAGACTCTGGAAACACCATATATTTT.